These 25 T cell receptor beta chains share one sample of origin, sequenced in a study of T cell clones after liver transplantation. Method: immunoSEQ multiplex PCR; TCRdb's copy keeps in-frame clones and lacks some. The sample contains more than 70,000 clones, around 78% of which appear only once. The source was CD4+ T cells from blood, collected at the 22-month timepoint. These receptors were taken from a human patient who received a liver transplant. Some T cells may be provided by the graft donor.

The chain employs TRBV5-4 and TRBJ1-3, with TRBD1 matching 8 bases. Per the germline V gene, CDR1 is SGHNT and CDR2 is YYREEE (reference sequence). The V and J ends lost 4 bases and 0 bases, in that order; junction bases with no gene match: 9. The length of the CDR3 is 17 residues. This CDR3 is CASSRRTGTISGNTIYF. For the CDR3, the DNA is TGTGCCAGCAGCCGTAGGACAGGGACTATCTCTGGAAACACCATATATTTT.

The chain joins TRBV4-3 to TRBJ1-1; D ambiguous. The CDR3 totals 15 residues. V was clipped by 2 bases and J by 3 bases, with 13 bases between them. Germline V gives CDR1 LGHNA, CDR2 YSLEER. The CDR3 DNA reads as TGCGCCAGCAGCCAATATCAACGCGGAGACACTGAAGCTTTCTTT. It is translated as CASSQYQRGDTEAFF.

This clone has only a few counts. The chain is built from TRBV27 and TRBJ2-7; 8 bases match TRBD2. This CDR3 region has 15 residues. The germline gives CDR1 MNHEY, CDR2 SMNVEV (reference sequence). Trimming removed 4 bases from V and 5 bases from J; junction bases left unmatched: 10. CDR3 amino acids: CASSSGLAGVNEQYF. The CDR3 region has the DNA TGTGCCAGCAGTTCCGGTCTAGCGGGTGTAAACGAGCAGTACTTC.

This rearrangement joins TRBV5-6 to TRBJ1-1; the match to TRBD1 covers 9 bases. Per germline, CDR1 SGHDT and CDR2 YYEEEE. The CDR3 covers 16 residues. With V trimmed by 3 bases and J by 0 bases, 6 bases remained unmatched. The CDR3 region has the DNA TGTGCCAGCAGCTACTTTAGGGACAGGGTGAACACTGAAGCTTTCTTT. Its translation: CASSYFRDRVNTEAFF. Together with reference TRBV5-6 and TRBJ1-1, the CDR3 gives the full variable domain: DAGVTQSPTHLIKTRGQQVTLRCSPKSGHDTVSWYQQALGQGPQFIFQYYEEEERQRGNFPDRFSGHQFPNYSSELNVNALLLGDSALYLCASSYFRDRVNTEAFFGQGTRLTVV.

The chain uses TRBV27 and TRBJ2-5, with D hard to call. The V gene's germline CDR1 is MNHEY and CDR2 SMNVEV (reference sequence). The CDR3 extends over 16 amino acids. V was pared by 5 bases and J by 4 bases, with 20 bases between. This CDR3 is CASSVTSGPRVETQYF. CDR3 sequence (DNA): TGTGCCAGCAGTGTTACTTCCGGGCCAAGGGTAGAGACCCAGTACTTC.

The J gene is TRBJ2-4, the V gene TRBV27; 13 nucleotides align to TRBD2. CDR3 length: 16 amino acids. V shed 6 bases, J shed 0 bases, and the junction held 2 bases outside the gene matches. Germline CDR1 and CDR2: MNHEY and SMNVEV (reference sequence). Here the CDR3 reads CASRLAGGLAKNIQYF. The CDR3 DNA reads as TGTGCCAGCAGACTAGCGGGGGGGCTAGCCAAAAACATTCAGTACTTC.

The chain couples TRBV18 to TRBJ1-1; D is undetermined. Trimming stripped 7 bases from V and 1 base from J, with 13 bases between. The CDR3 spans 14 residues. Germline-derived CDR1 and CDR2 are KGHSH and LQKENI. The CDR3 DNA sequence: TGTGCCAGCTTTCCAGGTGTCGGGAACACTGAAGCTTTCTTT. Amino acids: CASFPGVGNTEAFF.

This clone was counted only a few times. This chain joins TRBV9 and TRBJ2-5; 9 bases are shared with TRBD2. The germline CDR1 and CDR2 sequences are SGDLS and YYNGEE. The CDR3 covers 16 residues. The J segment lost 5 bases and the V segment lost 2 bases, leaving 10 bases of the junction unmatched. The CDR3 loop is CASSVFAGGPGETQYF. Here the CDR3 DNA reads TGTGCCAGCAGCGTTTTTGCGGGGGGGCCCGGGGAGACCCAGTACTTC.

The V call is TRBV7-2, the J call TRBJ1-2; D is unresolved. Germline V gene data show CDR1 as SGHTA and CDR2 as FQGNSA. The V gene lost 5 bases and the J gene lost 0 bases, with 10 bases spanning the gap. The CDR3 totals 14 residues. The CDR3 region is CASSLSRANYGYTF. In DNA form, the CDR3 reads TGTGCCAGCAGCCTCTCGAGGGCTAACTATGGCTACACCTTC.

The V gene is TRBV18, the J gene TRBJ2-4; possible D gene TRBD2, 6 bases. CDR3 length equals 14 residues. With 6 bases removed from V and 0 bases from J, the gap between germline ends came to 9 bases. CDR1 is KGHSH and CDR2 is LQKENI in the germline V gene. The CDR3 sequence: CASSGLLAKNIQYF. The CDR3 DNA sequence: TGTGCCAGCTCGGGACTTCTAGCCAAAAACATTCAGTACTTC.

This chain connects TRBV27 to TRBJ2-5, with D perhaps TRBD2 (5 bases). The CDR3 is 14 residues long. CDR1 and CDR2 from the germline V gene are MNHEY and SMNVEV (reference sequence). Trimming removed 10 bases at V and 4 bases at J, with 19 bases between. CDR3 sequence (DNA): TGTGCCACCACCAAGACCGGGGATGTAGAGACCCAGTACTTC. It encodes CATTKTGDVETQYF.

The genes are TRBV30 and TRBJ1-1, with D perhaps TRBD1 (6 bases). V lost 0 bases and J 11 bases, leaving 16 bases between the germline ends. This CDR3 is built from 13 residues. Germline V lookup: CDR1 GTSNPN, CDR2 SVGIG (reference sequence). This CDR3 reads CAWSVSGQGFAFF. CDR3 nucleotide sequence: TGTGCCTGGAGTGTATCGGGCCAGGGGTTTGCTTTCTTT. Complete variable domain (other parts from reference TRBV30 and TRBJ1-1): SQTIHQWPATLVQPVGSPLSLECTVEGTSNPNLYWYRQAAGRGLQLLFYSVGIGQISSEVPQNLSASRPQDRQFILSSKKLLLSDSGFYLCAWSVSGQGFAFFGQGTRLTVV.

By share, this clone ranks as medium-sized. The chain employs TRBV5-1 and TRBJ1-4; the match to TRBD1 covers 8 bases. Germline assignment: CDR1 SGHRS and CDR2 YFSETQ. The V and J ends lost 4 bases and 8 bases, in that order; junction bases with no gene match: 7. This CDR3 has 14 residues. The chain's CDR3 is CASSVNRGEEKLFF. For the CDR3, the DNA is TGCGCCAGCAGCGTGAACAGGGGGGAGGAAAAACTGTTTTTT.

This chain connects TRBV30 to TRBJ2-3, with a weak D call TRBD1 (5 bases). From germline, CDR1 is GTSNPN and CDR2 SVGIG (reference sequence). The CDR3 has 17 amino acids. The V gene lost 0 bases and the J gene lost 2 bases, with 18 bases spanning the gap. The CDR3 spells CAWSVLAGKTNTDTQYF. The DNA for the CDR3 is TGTGCCTGGAGTGTCTTAGCAGGGAAGACGAACACAGATACGCAGTATTTT.

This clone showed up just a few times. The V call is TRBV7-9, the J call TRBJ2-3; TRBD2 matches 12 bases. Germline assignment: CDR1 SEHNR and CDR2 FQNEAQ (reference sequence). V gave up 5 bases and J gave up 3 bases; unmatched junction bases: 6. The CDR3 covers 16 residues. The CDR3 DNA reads TGTGCCAGCAGCCACTCTAGCGGGGGGGCAACAGATACGCAGTATTTT. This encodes CASSHSSGGATDTQYF.

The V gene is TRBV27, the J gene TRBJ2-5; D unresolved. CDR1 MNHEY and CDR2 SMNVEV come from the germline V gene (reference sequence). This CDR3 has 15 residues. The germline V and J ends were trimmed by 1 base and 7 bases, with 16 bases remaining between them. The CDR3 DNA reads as TGTGCCAGCAGTTTATTAAGCGACGGCCCGGGGACCCAGTACTTC. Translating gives CASSLLSDGPGTQYF.

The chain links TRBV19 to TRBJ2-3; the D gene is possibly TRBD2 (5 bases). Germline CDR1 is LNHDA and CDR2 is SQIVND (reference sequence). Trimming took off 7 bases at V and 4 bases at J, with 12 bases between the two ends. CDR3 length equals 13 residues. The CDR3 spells CASKRDPSDTQYF. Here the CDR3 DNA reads TGTGCCAGTAAGAGGGATCCATCAGATACGCAGTATTTT.

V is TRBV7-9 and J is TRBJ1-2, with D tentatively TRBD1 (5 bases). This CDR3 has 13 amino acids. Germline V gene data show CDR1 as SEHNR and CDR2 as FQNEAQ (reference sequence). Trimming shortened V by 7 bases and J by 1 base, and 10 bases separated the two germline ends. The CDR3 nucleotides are TGTGCCAGCACCGACAGCCGTAACTATGGCTACACCTTC. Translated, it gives CASTDSRNYGYTF.

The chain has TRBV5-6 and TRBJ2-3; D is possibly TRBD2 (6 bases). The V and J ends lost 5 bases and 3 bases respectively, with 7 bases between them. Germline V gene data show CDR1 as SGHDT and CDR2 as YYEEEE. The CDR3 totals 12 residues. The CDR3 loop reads CASREGTDTQYF. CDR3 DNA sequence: TGTGCCAGCAGGGAGGGGACAGATACGCAGTATTTT.

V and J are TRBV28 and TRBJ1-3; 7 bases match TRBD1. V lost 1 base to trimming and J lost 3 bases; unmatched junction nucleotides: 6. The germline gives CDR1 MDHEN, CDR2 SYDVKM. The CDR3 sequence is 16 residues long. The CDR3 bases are TGTGCCAGCAGTTTATTTAAGGGGGCGAGTGGAAACACCATATATTTT. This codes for CASSLFKGASGNTIYF.

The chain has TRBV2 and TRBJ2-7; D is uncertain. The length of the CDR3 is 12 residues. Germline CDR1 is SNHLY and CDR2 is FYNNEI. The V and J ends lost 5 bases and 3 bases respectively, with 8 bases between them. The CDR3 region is CASSKDGYEQYF. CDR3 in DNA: TGTGCCAGCAGTAAGGACGGCTACGAGCAGTACTTC.

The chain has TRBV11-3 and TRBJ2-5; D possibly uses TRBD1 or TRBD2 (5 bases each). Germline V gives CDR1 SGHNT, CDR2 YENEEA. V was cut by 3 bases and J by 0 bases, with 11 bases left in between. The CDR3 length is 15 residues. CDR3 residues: CASSLGRRDQETQYF. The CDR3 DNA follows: TGTGCCAGCAGCTTGGGACGGCGGGACCAAGAGACCCAGTACTTC. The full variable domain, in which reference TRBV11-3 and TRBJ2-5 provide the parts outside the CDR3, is EAGVVQSPRYKIIEKKQPVAFWCNPISGHNTLYWYLQNLGQGPELLIRYENEEAVDDSQLPKDRFSAERLKGVDSTLKIQPAELGDSAVYLCASSLGRRDQETQYFGPGTRLLVL.

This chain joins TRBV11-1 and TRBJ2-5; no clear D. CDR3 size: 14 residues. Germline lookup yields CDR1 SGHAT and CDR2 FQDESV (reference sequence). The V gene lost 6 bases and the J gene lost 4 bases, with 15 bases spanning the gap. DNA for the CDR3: TGTGCCAGCAGATACAGCGCAAGCCCAGAGACCCAGTACTTC. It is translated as CASRYSASPETQYF.

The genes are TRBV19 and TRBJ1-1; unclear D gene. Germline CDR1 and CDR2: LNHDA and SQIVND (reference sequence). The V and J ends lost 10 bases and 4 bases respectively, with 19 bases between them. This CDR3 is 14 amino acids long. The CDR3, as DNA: TGTGCCACCGAAGGAAGTGGGGTTGGCACTGAAGCTTTCTTT. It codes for CATEGSGVGTEAFF.

As DNA, the CDR3 is TGTGCCAGCAGCACCACACGTAGCAATCAGCCCCAGCATTTT. This encodes CASSTTRSNQPQHF. This chain uses TRBV6-1 with TRBJ1-5, with D uncertain. Germline CDR1 reads MNHNS; CDR2 reads SASEGT. The CDR3 is 14 amino acids. V lost 6 bases to trimming and J lost 0 bases, with 9 bases between them.